This TCR beta chain was observed in a study of blood T cell repertoires in COVID-19. Study details: Specimens from acute and convalescent COVID-19 originated in the United States, Italy and Spain. T cells, B-cell-depleted T cells, or PBMCs provided the cDNA or gDNA that served as material.

The germline gives CDR1 LGHDT, CDR2 YNNKEL (reference sequence). The CDR3 covers 15 residues. Trimming removed 1 base from V and 0 bases from J, with 10 bases in between. Original processing notes: Reference gene primer amplification gave estimated nucleated cell counts. Here immunoSEQ multiplex PCR was the method, and the copy in TCRdb shows in-frame clones only, minus some. The V and J calls and clone size were taken over from that table, and D and trimming were inferred from the DNA. The profile shows around 100,000 clones, 84% of them singletons. The clonotype comes from a man between 40 and 49 years old with active or convalescent COVID-19. The chain recombines TRBV3-1 (or the pseudogene TRBV3-2) with TRBJ2-7, with TRBD1 as a possible D gene (5 bases). The sample comprised peripheral blood. The CDR3 DNA is TGTGCCAGCAGCCAAGGGACACCCAGCTCCTACGAGCAGTACTTC. It encodes CASSQGTPSSYEQYF.